The 20 T cell receptor beta chains below come from one sample, sequenced in a study of T cells in Graves' hyperthyroidism and ophthalmopathy. RNA transcripts gave rise to amplified TCR beta CDR3 regions. In the first-round RT-PCR of the TCR CDR3, the HTBI primer set was used. MiXCR, run by TCRdb on the multiplex PCR reads, gives a single entry per CDR3 protein. Among hundreds of thousands of distinct CDR3 sequences listed, under 20% were seen once. The sample was blood. These receptors all stem from a woman in her thirties with Graves' hyperthyroidism.

The chain carries TRBV15 and TRBJ1-4; D uncertain. Germline loops: CDR1 LNHNV, CDR2 YYDKDF (reference sequence). Trimming stripped 0 bases from V and 6 bases from J, with 8 bases between. The CDR3 loop spans 14 amino acids. CDR3 in DNA: TGTGCCACCAGCAGAGATAGTGACGATGAAAAACTGTTTTTT. Translating it yields CATSRDSDDEKLFF. The full variable domain, with the rest looked up from reference TRBV15 and TRBJ1-4, is DAMVIQNPRYQVTQFGKPVTLSCSQTLNHNVMYWYQQKSSQAPKLLFHYYDKDFNNEADTPDNFQSRRPNTSFCFLDIRSPGLGDTAMYLCATSRDSDDEKLFFGSGTQLSVL.

CDR3 protein: CASSARDPDTGELFF. CDR3 bases: TGTGCCAGCAGCGCCAGGGACCCGGACACCGGGGAGCTGTTTTTT. The V and J genes are TRBV11-1 and TRBJ2-2; D may correspond to TRBD1 or TRBD2 (5 bases each). V shed 5 bases and J shed 3 bases, with 13 bases lying between them. Germline CDR1 is SGHAT and CDR2 is FQDESV (reference sequence). The CDR3 extends over 15 amino acids.

This clonotype was seen ten or more times. The CDR3 spells CASSPRASYEQYF. CDR3 DNA sequence: TGTGCCAGCAGTCCACGGGCCTCCTACGAGCAGTACTTC. The V gene is TRBV27, the J gene TRBJ2-7; D remains ambiguous. V was cut by 5 bases and J by 0 bases, with 8 bases left in between. CDR3 length: 13 amino acids. Germline assignment: CDR1 MNHEY and CDR2 SMNVEV (reference sequence).

There are many counts of this clonotype. The chain is built from TRBV2 and TRBJ2-7; 9 nucleotides align to TRBD1. J gave up 1 base and V 7 bases, and 8 bases lay outside the gene matches. The CDR3 consists of 15 residues. Germline V lookup: CDR1 SNHLY, CDR2 FYNNEI. Written as DNA, the CDR3 is TGTGCCAGCAACCCATTCGGGACAGGGTCCTACGAGCAGTACTTC. It encodes CASNPFGTGSYEQYF.

Many counts were recorded for this clonotype. The DNA for the CDR3 is TGTGCCATCGGCCCGCCGGACAGGGACAATGAGCAGTTCTTC. Translated, it gives CAIGPPDRDNEQFF. The rearrangement links TRBV10-3 to TRBJ2-1; the match to TRBD1 covers 8 bases. The CDR3 runs to 14 residues. CDR1 ENHRY and CDR2 SYGVKD come from the germline V gene. V shed 8 bases, J shed 5 bases, and the junction held 8 bases outside the gene matches.

Details on this clonotype: A much larger clone lies one base from this, so it may be a read error. The chain combines TRBV27 with TRBJ2-7; 8 nucleotides match TRBD2. The J segment lost 3 bases and the V segment lost 5 bases, leaving 3 bases of the junction unmatched. This CDR3 region has 13 residues. Germline V gene sequence: CDR1 MNHEY, CDR2 SMNVEV (reference sequence). Here the CDR3 DNA reads TGTGCCAGCAGTGATACTAGCGGCTACGAGCAGTACTTC. It translates to CASSDTSGYEQYF.

This clonotype has a count of ten or more. As DNA, the CDR3 is TGTGCCAGCAGCTTAGTGGCGGGCACTGAAGCTTTCTTT. It specifies CASSLVAGTEAFF. The rearrangement joins TRBV7-2 to TRBJ1-1; D not resolved. Trimming took off 1 base at V and 4 bases at J, with 7 bases between the two ends. Germline V gene lookup returns CDR1 SGHTA and CDR2 FQGNSA. CDR3 length: 13 residues.

The rearrangement joins TRBV20-1 to TRBJ1-5, with TRBD1 matching 7 bases. V gave up 5 bases and J gave up 4 bases; unmatched junction bases: 11. This CDR3 region has 15 residues. CDR1 DFQATT and CDR2 SNEGSKA come from the germline V gene (reference sequence). The CDR3 here is CSAFERTGVNQPQHF. CDR3 coding DNA: TGCAGTGCTTTCGAAAGGACAGGTGTGAATCAGCCCCAGCATTTT.

The sample holds a few counts of this clonotype. This chain connects TRBV20-1 to TRBJ1-3; possibly TRBD1 for D (6 bases). The CDR3 loop spans 12 amino acids. Trimming took off 5 bases at V and 7 bases at J, with 12 bases between the two ends. Germline-derived CDR1 and CDR2 are DFQATT and SNEGSKA (reference sequence). CDR3 in DNA: TGCAGTGCTCCTACAGGGTTCAACACCATATATTTT. Translation: CSAPTGFNTIYF.

This clonotype occurred a few times. A much larger clone sits a single nucleotide away, making a read error possible. The chain joins TRBV28 to TRBJ2-7; possible D gene TRBD1, 7 bases. The germline V gene has CDR1 MDHEN and CDR2 SYDVKM. The CDR3 is 13 residues long. V lost 10 bases and J 8 bases, leaving 21 bases between the germline ends. The CDR3 nucleotides read TGTGCCACATCCGGGACAGCCGGAGGGAAGCAGTACTTC. Protein: CATSGTAGGKQYF.

This clonotype was seen a handful of times. V is TRBV5-1 and J is TRBJ1-5, with 9 positions matching TRBD1. CDR1 and CDR2 from the germline V gene are SGHRS and YFSETQ. The CDR3 is 16 amino acids. V lost 1 base to trimming and J lost 6 bases; unmatched junction nucleotides: 8. CDR3 in amino acids: CASSLLPDRGGQPQHF. CDR3 in DNA: TGCGCCAGCAGCTTGCTTCCGGACAGGGGTGGTCAGCCCCAGCATTTT.

This rearrangement joins TRBV3-1 to TRBJ1-1; D is unresolved. The CDR3 loop spans 12 amino acids. CDR1 is LGHDT and CDR2 is YNNKEL in the germline V gene (reference sequence). The V gene lost 3 bases and the J gene lost 5 bases, with 7 bases spanning the gap. The CDR3 sequence: CASSQPETEAFF. As DNA, the CDR3 is TGTGCCAGCAGCCAGCCTGAAACTGAAGCTTTCTTT.

This clonotype was found a few times. The rearrangement uses TRBV25-1 and TRBJ1-1; D not resolved. CDR3 length equals 14 residues. Between the trimmed V and J ends, which lost 5 bases and 2 bases, there was a span of 12 bases. Germline CDR1 is MGHDK and CDR2 is SYGVNS. CDR3 residues: CASSLIGRNTEAFF. The CDR3 nucleotides read TGTGCCAGCAGTCTAATAGGGCGTAACACTGAAGCTTTCTTT.

This clonotype was found a few times. The rearrangement links TRBV28 to TRBJ2-7, with TRBD2 matching 10 bases. The trim removed 6 bases at V and 6 bases at J, leaving 5 bases unmatched. There are 13 residues in the CDR3. The germline V gene has CDR1 MDHEN and CDR2 SYDVKM. CDR3 residues: CASSLAGVSEQYF. CDR3 DNA sequence: TGTGCCAGCAGCCTAGCGGGAGTGAGCGAGCAGTACTTC.

This clonotype was observed a handful of times. This chain links TRBV29-1 with TRBJ2-5, with D possibly matching TRBD2 (6 bases). Germline V gene data show CDR1 as SQVTM and CDR2 as ANQGSEA. The CDR3 contains 11 residues. Trimming stripped 5 bases from V and 5 bases from J, with 9 bases between. CDR3 nucleotide sequence: TGCAGCGTTCTAGCGTTTGAGACCCAGTACTTC. Its translation: CSVLAFETQYF.

This clonotype was counted ten times or more. The chain combines TRBV12-3 or TRBV12-4 with TRBJ1-3, with D uncertain. CDR3 length: 15 amino acids. With 1 base removed from V and 2 bases from J, the gap between germline ends came to 9 bases. The DNA for the CDR3 is TGTGCCAGCAGTTTAGAGGGTTCGACTGGAAACACCATATATTTT. Translated: CASSLEGSTGNTIYF.

The genes are TRBV13 and TRBJ2-1; tentative D call: TRBD2 (6 bases). Germline V gene sequence: CDR1 PRHDT, CDR2 FYEKMQ (reference sequence). The CDR3 is made up of 16 amino acids. With 0 bases removed from V and 5 bases from J, the gap between germline ends came to 14 bases. The chain's CDR3 is CASSLGTGDKDNEQFF. The CDR3 nucleotides are TGTGCCAGCAGCTTAGGGACGGGAGATAAGGACAATGAGCAGTTCTTC.

Of note for this clonotype: A single base separates this from a much larger clone, so it may be a read error. The rearrangement uses TRBV30 and TRBJ1-1; TRBD1 aligns across 9 bases. The CDR3 extends over 15 amino acids. CDR1 GTSNPN and CDR2 SVGIG come from the germline V gene (reference sequence). The CDR3 sequence: CPWSDTGGGGTEAFF. In DNA, the CDR3 is TGTCCCTGGAGTGACACAGGGGGCGGGGGCACTGAAGCTTTCTTT.

As concerns this clonotype: This sequence may be a read error, since a much larger clone differs from it by one base. The chain couples TRBV24-1 to TRBJ2-7; 8 nucleotides agree with TRBD1. CDR3 length: 15 residues. Germline values: CDR1 KGHDR, CDR2 SFDVKD. The V segment lost 3 bases and the J segment 4 bases; nucleotides outside the gene matches: 7. CDR3: CATSDPGQALYEQYF. In DNA form, the CDR3 reads TGTGCCACCAGTGATCCGGGACAGGCCCTATACGAGCAGTACTTC.

The chain has TRBV6-5 and TRBJ2-1; a weak D match, TRBD2 (6 bases). The CDR3 sequence is 15 residues long. The germline CDR1 and CDR2 sequences are MNHEY and SVGAGI. Between the trimmed V and J ends, which lost 2 bases and 7 bases, there was a span of 15 bases. CDR3 sequence (DNA): TGTGCCAGCAGTTACGTTGAGGGGACTCGGAATGAGCAGTTCTTC. Amino acids: CASSYVEGTRNEQFF.